The entry that follows covers one TCR beta chain sequence. The sample is drawn from a study of response to subunit inactivated influenza vaccine. A single record per CDR3 protein comes from TCRdb applying MiXCR to the RT-PCR reads. The sample has about 570,000 distinct CDR3 sequences, roughly 10% seen once; the top ten hold about 11%. V shed 4 bases and J 6 bases; nucleotides not matched to a gene: 7. Looked up from germline, CDR1 is SGHRS and CDR2 is YFSETQ. This CDR3 has 17 residues. Another study also made use of these data, one on T cells expressing NK-cell markers. That work states: Production of TCR beta cDNA relied on 5'RACE template switching with UMIs.

The input for sequencing was PBMCs from blood, taken on the day of vaccination. This TCR derives from a man between 45 and 60 years old who received an inactivated influenza vaccine. The chain combines TRBV5-1 with TRBJ2-2, with 15 bases lining up with TRBD2. CDR3 coding DNA: TGCGCCAGCAGCCCTTCAGGGACTAGCGGGAGGCCCGGGGAGCTGTTTTTT. This encodes CASSPSGTSGRPGELFF.